The 30 T cell receptor beta chains presented below share a single source sample, sequenced in a study of blood T cell repertoires in COVID-19. Here immunoSEQ multiplex PCR was the method, and the copy in TCRdb shows in-frame clones only, minus some. Of tens of thousands of clones listed, 60% to 85% are singletons. The sample taken for sequencing was peripheral blood. All receptors derive from a human donor in a cohort sampled during active COVID-19.

In DNA, the CDR3 is TGTGCCAGCAGTTTTTTCGCGGGAGCCGATACTTACAATGAGCAGTTCTTC. Encoded protein: CASSFFAGADTYNEQFF. V is TRBV28 and J is TRBJ2-1; 7 nucleotides match TRBD2. The CDR3 runs 17 residues. V lost 3 bases, J lost 4 bases, and 12 bases stayed unmatched. Germline CDR1 is MDHEN and CDR2 is SYDVKM.

The rearrangement uses TRBV11-2 and TRBJ2-6; TRBD2 is a possible D gene (6 bases). V was cut by 5 bases and J by 4 bases, with 18 bases left in between. The CDR3 runs to 17 residues. Per the germline V gene, CDR1 is SGHAT and CDR2 is FQNNGV. CDR3: CASSPEGKGMGANVLTF. In DNA, the CDR3 is TGTGCCAGCAGCCCGGAGGGGAAGGGAATGGGGGCCAACGTCCTGACTTTC.

CDR3: CASSLQGMEKTQYF. In nucleotides, the CDR3 is TGTGCCAGCAGCTTACAGGGGATGGAAAAGACCCAGTACTTC. This rearrangement joins TRBV3-1 (or the pseudogene TRBV3-2) to TRBJ2-5; 7 bases are shared with TRBD1. J lost 6 bases, V lost 5 bases, and 9 bases had no gene match. This CDR3 is 14 amino acids long. CDR1 is LGHDT and CDR2 is YNNKEL in the germline V gene (reference sequence).

This chain connects TRBV10-3 to TRBJ2-2; 11 bases agree with TRBD2. Germline lookup yields CDR1 ENHRY and CDR2 SYGVKD. Trimming removed 6 bases from V and 0 bases from J; junction bases left unmatched: 6. This CDR3 is 17 amino acids long. The CDR3 sequence: CAIRPGTSGTNTGELFF. The CDR3 nucleotides read TGTGCCATCAGGCCCGGGACTAGCGGTACGAACACCGGGGAGCTGTTTTTT.

The rearrangement uses TRBV5-1 and TRBJ2-6, with D hard to call. This CDR3 spans 15 amino acids. V lost 6 bases to trimming and J lost 0 bases, with 10 bases between them. From germline, CDR1 is SGHRS and CDR2 YFSETQ. CDR3 sequence reads: CASTGELSGANVLTF. CDR3 bases: TGCGCCAGCACTGGAGAGCTCTCTGGGGCCAACGTCCTGACTTTC.

CDR3 nucleotide sequence: TGTGCCAGCGCGAGGAGACTAGCGGGGACCACCGGGGAGCTGTTTTTT. This codes for CASARRLAGTTGELFF. This rearrangement joins TRBV14 to TRBJ2-2; 11 bases agree with TRBD2. The germline gives CDR1 SGHDN, CDR2 FVKESK. This CDR3 region has 16 residues. V lost 8 bases, J lost 4 bases, and 9 bases stayed unmatched.

The count of this clone is one. V gene TRBV5-1 combines with J gene TRBJ2-3; no firm D call. This CDR3 spans 12 amino acids. Germline V CDR1 and CDR2: SGHRS, YFSETQ. V lost 3 bases and J lost 2, with 4 bases in between. The DNA of the CDR3 is TGCGCCAGCAGCTCAAACACAGATACGCAGTATTTT. It is translated as CASSSNTDTQYF.

This clone appeared a few times. V and J are TRBV19 and TRBJ1-5; TRBD1 is a possible D gene (5 bases). Trimming pared 6 bases from V and 4 bases from J, leaving 13 bases between. CDR3 size: 14 residues. Germline loops: CDR1 LNHDA, CDR2 SQIVND (reference sequence). The CDR3 region has the DNA TGTGCCAGTAGCGTCGACAGTGGGAATCAGCCCCAGCATTTT. The encoded protein is CASSVDSGNQPQHF.

The J gene is TRBJ1-6, the V gene TRBV30; D remains unclear. The CDR3 has 16 residues. Germline CDR1 is GTSNPN and CDR2 is SVGIG (reference sequence). V dropped 3 bases and J dropped 0 bases, with 12 bases sitting between them. CDR3 sequence reads: CAWRAIGSSYNSPLHF. CDR3 in DNA: TGTGCCTGGAGAGCAATAGGGAGCTCCTATAATTCACCCCTCCACTTT. Full variable domain (remainder filled in from reference TRBV30 and TRBJ1-6): SQTIHQWPATLVQPVGSPLSLECTVEGTSNPNLYWYRQAAGRGLQLLFYSVGIGQISSEVPQNLSASRPQDRQFILSSKKLLLSDSGFYLCAWRAIGSSYNSPLHFGNGTRLTVT.

V is TRBV7-2 and J is TRBJ2-5; tentative D call: TRBD2 (6 bases). CDR3 size: 15 residues. Germline CDR1 SGHTA, CDR2 FQGNSA. Trimming took off 5 bases at V and 2 bases at J, with 15 bases between the two ends. CDR3 region: CASSSRGRWQETQYF. The CDR3 region has the DNA TGTGCCAGCAGCAGTCGGGGGAGATGGCAAGAGACCCAGTACTTC.

This chain links TRBV7-6 with TRBJ2-5, with D perhaps matching TRBD2 (6 bases). Trimming removed 7 bases at V and 5 bases at J, with 17 bases between. This CDR3 comprises 14 residues. The germline V gene has CDR1 SGHVS and CDR2 FNYEAQ. The CDR3 region has the DNA TGTGCCAGCAACAATAAGCGGGCGGGGGAGACCCAGTACTTC. Translated, it gives CASNNKRAGETQYF.

The chain uses TRBV4-1 and TRBJ2-5; TRBD2 matches 8 bases. The CDR3 covers 16 residues. The ends lost 0 bases at V and 4 bases at J; junction bases unmatched: 7. The germline V gene has CDR1 MGHRA and CDR2 YSYEKL. CDR3 sequence (DNA): TGCGCCAGCAGCCAAGAATTTCCTAGCGGGTCAGAGACCCAGTACTTC. Residues: CASSQEFPSGSETQYF.

The rearrangement joins TRBV29-1 to TRBJ2-1; maybe TRBD1 (5 bases). Trimming took 7 bases from V and 0 from J, leaving 10 bases between them. Germline V gives CDR1 SQVTM, CDR2 ANQGSEA. CDR3 length: 13 residues. Here the CDR3 reads CSAPTDSYNEQFF. The DNA of the CDR3 is TGCAGCGCCCCGACAGACTCCTACAATGAGCAGTTCTTC.

The chain carries TRBV12-2 and TRBJ2-3; the table assigns TRBD1, which was not confirmed against the DNA. TRBV12-2 is an annotated pseudogene. The CDR3 extends over 16 amino acids. The CDR3 DNA reads TGTGCAAGTCGCTTAGCTCCCCCAGGTTCCACAGATACGCAGTATTTT. Translated, it gives CASRLAPPGSTDTQYF.

This chain joins TRBV27 and TRBJ2-3; tentative D call: TRBD1 (5 bases). CDR1 is MNHEY, CDR2 SMNVEV, per germline (reference sequence). Trimming removed 4 bases at V and 2 bases at J, with 13 bases between. The length of the CDR3 is 15 residues. CDR3 sequence: CASSSTQVTTDTQYF. The CDR3 DNA reads TGTGCCAGCAGTTCGACACAGGTTACCACAGATACGCAGTATTTT.

This rearrangement joins TRBV12-3 or TRBV12-4 to TRBJ2-1, with D unclear. This CDR3 has 13 residues. Trimming pared 3 bases from V and 3 bases from J, leaving 6 bases between. CDR3 sequence reads: CASSFGRYNEQFF. DNA for the CDR3: TGTGCCAGCAGTTTTGGGCGCTACAATGAGCAGTTCTTC.

J is TRBJ2-1 and V is TRBV29-1, with 8 bases identical to TRBD2. The V segment lost 4 bases and the J segment 9 bases; nucleotides outside the gene matches: 5. Germline CDR1 SQVTM, CDR2 ANQGSEA. This CDR3 contains 12 residues. The CDR3 spells CSVAPAGAEQFF. As DNA, the CDR3 is TGCAGCGTTGCCCCAGCGGGAGCTGAGCAGTTCTTC.

As concerns this clone: The same CDR3 arises from other DNA sequences in this sample as well. CDR3 sequence reads: CASSSNTDTQYF. The CDR3 DNA sequence: TGTGCCAGCAGCTCAAACACAGATACGCAGTATTTT. This chain links TRBV7-3 with TRBJ2-3, with D unresolved. The germline CDR1 and CDR2 sequences are SGHTA and FQGTGA. V was shortened by 4 bases and J by 2 bases, with 4 bases between the two germline ends. The CDR3 spans 12 residues.

This chain connects TRBV18 to TRBJ2-6, with TRBD1 matching 7 bases. The CDR3 consists of 19 residues. CDR1 and CDR2 from the germline V gene are KGHSH and LQKENI. After removal of 3 bases from V and 2 bases from J, the junction contained 13 bases not matched to a gene. The CDR3 nucleotides are TGTGCCAGCTCACCTCGGACAGGACCCACACACGCTGGGGCCAACGTCCTGACTTTC. Translating gives CASSPRTGPTHAGANVLTF.

This sequence joins TRBV5-4 and TRBJ1-2; no reliable D call. This CDR3 has 16 amino acids. Trimming took 0 bases from V and 2 from J, leaving 14 bases between them. The germline V gene has CDR1 SGHNT and CDR2 YYREEE (reference sequence). DNA of the CDR3: TGTGCCAGCAGCTTGGGGGCAGGTAGAACCAACTATGGCTACACCTTC. It is translated as CASSLGAGRTNYGYTF.

The V and J genes are TRBV29-1 and TRBJ2-2; 14 nucleotides agree with TRBD2. V was pared by 7 bases and J by 5 bases, with 9 bases of the junction left unmatched. The length of the CDR3 is 16 residues. Germline V gives CDR1 SQVTM, CDR2 ANQGSEA. CDR3 region: CSAATSGRAGTGELFF. The CDR3 DNA reads as TGCAGCGCCGCGACTAGCGGGAGGGCCGGAACCGGGGAGCTGTTTTTT.

The J gene is TRBJ1-6, the V gene TRBV5-6; 9 bases fit TRBD1. CDR1 and CDR2 (germline): SGHDT, YYEEEE. V shed 6 bases and J 7 bases; nucleotides not matched to a gene: 8. The CDR3 length is 15 residues. In DNA form, the CDR3 reads TGTGCCAGCACTATACAGGGGGCGGTAAATTCACCCCTCCACTTT. It codes for CASTIQGAVNSPLHF.

This chain connects TRBV30 to TRBJ1-4; 8 bases match TRBD1. Trimming took 3 bases from V and 12 from J; bases not matched to a gene: 9. CDR3 length equals 13 residues. Germline values: CDR1 GTSNPN, CDR2 SVGIG (reference sequence). This CDR3 is CAWRRQGAFELFF. CDR3 coding DNA: TGTGCCTGGAGGCGGCAGGGGGCTTTCGAACTGTTTTTT.

This clone has just one count. J is TRBJ2-1 and V is TRBV4-3, with TRBD2 matching over 11 bases. Germline V gene lookup returns CDR1 LGHNA and CDR2 YSLEER. This CDR3 has 18 residues. V was clipped by 2 bases and J by 1 base; unmatched bases: 7. The CDR3 region has the DNA TGCGCCAGCAGCCAATTTAGCGGGAGGGCCATTTCCTACAATGAGCAGTTCTTC. This encodes CASSQFSGRAISYNEQFF.

The genes are TRBV15 and TRBJ1-6; tentative D call: TRBD1 (6 bases). This CDR3 has 16 amino acids. V lost 4 bases and J lost 6, with 16 bases in between. In germline, CDR1 is LNHNV, CDR2 YYDKDF (reference sequence). The CDR3 protein is CATSTGAGVGNSPLHF. CDR3 bases: TGTGCCACCAGCACTGGGGCAGGGGTCGGTAATTCACCCCTCCACTTT.

The rearrangement joins TRBV3-1 (or the pseudogene TRBV3-2) to TRBJ2-5; TRBD1 matches 8 bases. This CDR3 has 16 residues. Per germline, CDR1 LGHDT and CDR2 YNNKEL (reference sequence). Trimming removed 4 bases from V and 0 bases from J; junction bases left unmatched: 7. The CDR3 DNA follows: TGTGCCAGCAGCCCCCGATGGACAGGGTACCAAGAGACCCAGTACTTC. It encodes CASSPRWTGYQETQYF.

This clone was picked up one time. V gene TRBV27 combines with J gene TRBJ1-1, with no clear D. The CDR3 is 13 residues long. With 3 bases removed from V and 5 bases from J, the gap between germline ends came to 10 bases. Germline V gives CDR1 MNHEY, CDR2 SMNVEV (reference sequence). The CDR3 DNA reads as TGTGCCAGCAGTTTGGAGTTGAGAACTGAAGCTTTCTTT. Translation: CASSLELRTEAFF.

This clone was seen more than once but under ten times. The V gene is TRBV19, the J gene TRBJ1-2; 8 bases are a match to TRBD1. Germline-derived CDR1 and CDR2 are LNHDA and SQIVND (reference sequence). The CDR3 loop spans 15 amino acids. J lost 8 bases, V lost 3 bases, and 11 bases had no gene match. This CDR3 is CASSIKTPQGAGYTF. The CDR3, as DNA: TGTGCCAGTAGTATTAAGACGCCTCAGGGGGCCGGCTACACCTTC.

V is TRBV4-1 and J is TRBJ2-1, with 12 bases matching TRBD2. The CDR3 sequence is 16 residues long. Unmatched junction bases numbered 8, after V lost 3 bases and J lost 8 bases. CDR1 and CDR2 (germline): MGHRA, YSYEKL. CDR3 in amino acids: CASSHWTSGTGHEQFF. CDR3 sequence (DNA): TGCGCCAGCAGCCACTGGACTAGCGGGACCGGCCATGAGCAGTTCTTC.

The chain joins TRBV9 to TRBJ1-1, with D maybe TRBD1 (5 bases). Trimming left V 0 bases short and J 3 bases short, with 18 bases between. The length of the CDR3 is 17 residues. Germline assignment: CDR1 SGDLS and CDR2 YYNGEE. CDR3 sequence (DNA): TGTGCCAGCAGCGTAGCTACAACGGGGGTGGGTGACACTGAAGCTTTCTTT. This sequence encodes CASSVATTGVGDTEAFF.